The next 14 T cell receptor beta chains were all read from a single sample in a study of T-cell reconstitution after alpha-beta-depleted transplantation in children. This sample's TCRbeta library carried unique molecular identifier barcodes. MiXCR was run by TCRdb on the PCR reads, yielding one entry per CDR3 protein. The data show about 360,000 distinct CDR3 sequences, with 13% seen just once and about 4.5% held by the top ten. The source material was PBMCs, sampled from the stem cell graft. The receptors come from a human donor who donated a stem cell graft to a child with Fanconi anemia.

The chain recombines TRBV29-1 with TRBJ2-1, with 9 bases identical to TRBD1. Germline values: CDR1 SQVTM, CDR2 ANQGSEA. This CDR3 has 14 residues. The V gene end was trimmed by 7 bases and the J gene end by 0 bases; junction bases not matched to a gene: 4. CDR3 in amino acids: CSGGQGSSYNEQFF. DNA for the CDR3: TGCAGCGGTGGACAGGGGAGCTCCTACAATGAGCAGTTCTTC.

V and J are TRBV3-1 and TRBJ2-7; no definite D call. CDR1 and CDR2 from the germline V gene are LGHDT and YNNKEL (reference sequence). Deletions cut 2 bases from V and 2 bases from J, with 4 bases between. The CDR3 sequence is 12 residues long. The CDR3 here is CASSQLAYEQYF. In DNA form, the CDR3 reads TGTGCCAGCAGCCAACTTGCCTACGAGCAGTACTTC.

Only a few counts were recorded for this clonotype. This chain links TRBV5-6 with TRBJ2-2; 8 bases are shared with TRBD1. Trimming at V came to 2 bases and at J to 2 bases, leaving 5 bases not matched to a gene. Germline V CDR1 and CDR2: SGHDT, YYEEEE. The CDR3 consists of 16 residues. CDR3 sequence reads: CASSLRQGINTGELFF. As DNA, the CDR3 is TGTGCCAGCAGCTTACGACAGGGGATAAACACCGGGGAGCTGTTTTTT.

This clonotype has more than one count but fewer than ten. The chain recombines TRBV6-6 with TRBJ2-1; TRBD1 is a possible D gene (6 bases). Germline V CDR1 and CDR2: MNHNY, SVGAGI (reference sequence). V was clipped by 2 bases and J by 9 bases, with 11 bases between them. The CDR3 loop spans 13 amino acids. CDR3 coding DNA: TGTGCCAGCAGTTACACAGGGAATGGTGAGCAGTTCTTC. Protein: CASSYTGNGEQFF.

This clonotype was counted a few times. The chain couples TRBV20-1 to TRBJ2-7, with TRBD1 matching over 7 bases. CDR1 DFQATT and CDR2 SNEGSKA come from the germline V gene (reference sequence). V shed 4 bases, J shed 0 bases, and the junction held 6 bases outside the gene matches. This CDR3 comprises 14 residues. This CDR3 reads CSANPGTASYEQYF. CDR3 DNA: TGCAGTGCTAACCCCGGGACAGCCTCCTACGAGCAGTACTTC.

V gene TRBV12-3 or TRBV12-4 combines with J gene TRBJ2-3; the D call may be TRBD1 or TRBD2 (5 bases each). CDR3 length: 16 residues. V was pared by 6 bases and J by 4 bases, with 20 bases between. The CDR3 here is CASRWTVGDGADTQYF. CDR3 nucleotide sequence: TGTGCCAGCAGATGGACGGTGGGGGATGGAGCAGATACGCAGTATTTT.

This clonotype showed up just a few times. The chain links TRBV5-5 to TRBJ2-7; D is uncertain. Germline V lookup: CDR1 SGHKS, CDR2 YYEKEE (reference sequence). The V gene lost 0 bases and the J gene lost 1 base, with 8 bases spanning the gap. The CDR3 totals 14 residues. CDR3 nucleotide sequence: TGTGCCAGCAGCTTGGGGATTACGTCCTACGAGCAGTACGTC. Its protein is CASSLGITSYEQYV.

This clonotype was counted a few times. This chain links TRBV5-1 with TRBJ2-1; D ambiguous. Germline CDR1 SGHRS, CDR2 YFSETQ. This CDR3 has 12 residues. V gave up 4 bases and J gave up 8 bases, with 10 bases separating them. The CDR3 protein is CASSTVAYEQFF. CDR3 nucleotide sequence: TGCGCCAGCAGCACCGTGGCGTATGAGCAGTTCTTC.

The genes are TRBV6-1 and TRBJ1-4; 8 bases line up with TRBD1. Germline-derived CDR1 and CDR2 are MNHNS and SASEGT. The CDR3 runs 15 residues. The trim removed 5 bases at V and 8 bases at J, leaving 10 bases unmatched. In DNA form, the CDR3 reads TGTGCCAGCAGTCGTATGATCCGGGACAGGGAAAAACTGTTTTTT. Residues: CASSRMIRDREKLFF.

The chain uses TRBV4-3 and TRBJ2-3; D gene ambiguous. CDR1 is LGHNA and CDR2 is YSLEER in the germline V gene. V shed 0 bases and J shed 1 base, with 11 bases lying between them. This CDR3 has 16 residues. CDR3 protein: CASSQDLTFGTDTQYF. The DNA for the CDR3 is TGCGCCAGCAGCCAAGATCTCACATTCGGCACAGATACGCAGTATTTT.

V and J are TRBV3-1 and TRBJ2-3; 7 positions agree with TRBD2. After removal of 0 bases from V and 1 base from J, the junction contained 4 bases not matched to a gene. The germline V gene has CDR1 LGHDT and CDR2 YNNKEL (reference sequence). The CDR3 has 16 amino acids. The DNA for the CDR3 is TGTGCCAGCAGCCAAGACGGGAGGTACCGCACAGATACGCAGTATTTT. Its translation: CASSQDGRYRTDTQYF.

The J gene is TRBJ1-4, the V gene TRBV5-1; the D gene is possibly TRBD1 (6 bases). Between the trimmed V and J ends, which lost 6 bases and 0 bases, there was a span of 15 bases. Germline lookup yields CDR1 SGHRS and CDR2 YFSETQ. The CDR3 is made up of 16 amino acids. The CDR3 nucleotides read TGCGCCAGCACCTCCGGACAGAGCGCAACTAATGAAAAACTGTTTTTT. Protein product: CASTSGQSATNEKLFF.

J is TRBJ2-3 and V is TRBV6-2 or TRBV6-3; tentatively, D is TRBD1 (5 bases). V lost 2 bases to trimming and J lost 0 bases, with 21 bases between them. The length of the CDR3 is 19 residues. Germline loops: CDR1 MNHEY, CDR2 SVGEGT. The CDR3 sequence: CASSYKKSAGPTSTDTQYF. CDR3 coding DNA: TGTGCCAGCAGTTACAAGAAGAGTGCAGGGCCTACTAGCACAGATACGCAGTATTTT.

V gene TRBV20-1 combines with J gene TRBJ2-1; D is tentatively TRBD1 or TRBD2 (5 bases each). Trimming removed 5 bases from V and 4 bases from J, with 15 bases in between. Per germline, CDR1 DFQATT and CDR2 SNEGSKA (reference sequence). This CDR3 contains 14 residues. The CDR3 DNA is TGCAGTGCTCTGGGATCCGGGACGTACAATGAGCAGTTCTTC. Translating gives CSALGSGTYNEQFF.